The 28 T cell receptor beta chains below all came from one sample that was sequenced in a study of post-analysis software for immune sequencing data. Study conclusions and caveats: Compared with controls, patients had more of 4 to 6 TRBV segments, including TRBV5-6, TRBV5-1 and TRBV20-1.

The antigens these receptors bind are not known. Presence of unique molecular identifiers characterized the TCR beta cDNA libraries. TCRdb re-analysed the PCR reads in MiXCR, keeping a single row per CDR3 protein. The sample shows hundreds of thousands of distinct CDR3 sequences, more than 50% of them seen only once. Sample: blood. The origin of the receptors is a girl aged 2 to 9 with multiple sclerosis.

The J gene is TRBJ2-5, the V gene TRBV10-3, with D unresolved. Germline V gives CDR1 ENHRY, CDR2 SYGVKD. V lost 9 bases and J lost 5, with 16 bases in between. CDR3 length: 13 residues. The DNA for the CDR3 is TGTGCCATAGGGAAGGGCCAAGGGGAGACCCAGTACTTC. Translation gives CAIGKGQGETQYF.

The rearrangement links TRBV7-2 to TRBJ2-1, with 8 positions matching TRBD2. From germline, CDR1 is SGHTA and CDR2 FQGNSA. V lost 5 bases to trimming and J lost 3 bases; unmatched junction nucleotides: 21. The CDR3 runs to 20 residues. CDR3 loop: CASSASLAGGRVRLYNEQFF. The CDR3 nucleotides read TGTGCCAGCAGCGCCAGCCTGGCGGGAGGTCGGGTAAGACTCTACAATGAGCAGTTCTTC.

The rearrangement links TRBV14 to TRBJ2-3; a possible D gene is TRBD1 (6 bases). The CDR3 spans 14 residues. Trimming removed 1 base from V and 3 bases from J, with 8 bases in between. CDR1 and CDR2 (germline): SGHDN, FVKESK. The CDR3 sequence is CASSQGGTTDTQYF. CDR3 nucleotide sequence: TGTGCCAGCAGCCAAGGTGGGACAACAGATACGCAGTATTTT.

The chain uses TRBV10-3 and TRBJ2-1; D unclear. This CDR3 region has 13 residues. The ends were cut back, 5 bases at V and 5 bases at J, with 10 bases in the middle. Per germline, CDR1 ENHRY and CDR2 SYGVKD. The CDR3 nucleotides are TGTGCCATCAGTCCCCTGGCAGACAATGAGCAGTTCTTC. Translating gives CAISPLADNEQFF.

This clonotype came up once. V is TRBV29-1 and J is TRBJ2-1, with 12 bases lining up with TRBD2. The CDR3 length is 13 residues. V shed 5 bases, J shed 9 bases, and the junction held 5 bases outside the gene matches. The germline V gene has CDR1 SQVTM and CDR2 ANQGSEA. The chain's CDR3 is CSVPRTSGVEQFF. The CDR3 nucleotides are TGCAGCGTTCCGAGGACTAGCGGGGTTGAGCAGTTCTTC.

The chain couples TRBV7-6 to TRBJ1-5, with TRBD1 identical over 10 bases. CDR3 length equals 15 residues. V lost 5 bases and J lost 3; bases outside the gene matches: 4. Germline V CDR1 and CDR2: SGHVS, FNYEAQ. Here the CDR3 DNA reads TGTGCCAGCAGCGTGGGGACAGGGGACAATCAGCCCCAGCATTTT. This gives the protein CASSVGTGDNQPQHF. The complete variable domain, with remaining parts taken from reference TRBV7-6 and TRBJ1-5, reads GAGVSQSPRYKVTKRGQDVALRCDPISGHVSLYWYRQALGQGPEFLTYFNYEAQQDKSGLPNDRFSAERPEGSISTLTIQRTEQRDSAMYRCASSVGTGDNQPQHFGDGTRLSIL.

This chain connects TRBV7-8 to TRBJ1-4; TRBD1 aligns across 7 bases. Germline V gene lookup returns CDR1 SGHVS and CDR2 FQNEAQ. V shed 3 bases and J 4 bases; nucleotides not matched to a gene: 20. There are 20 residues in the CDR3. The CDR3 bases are TGTGCCAGCAGCTTTTGGCCTTCTGGGGGCAGGGGGGCGAGTAATGAAAAACTGTTTTTT. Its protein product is CASSFWPSGGRGASNEKLFF.

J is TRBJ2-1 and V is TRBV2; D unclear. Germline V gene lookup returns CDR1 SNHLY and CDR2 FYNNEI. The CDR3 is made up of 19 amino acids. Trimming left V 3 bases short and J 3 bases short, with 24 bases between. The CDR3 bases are TGTGCCAGCAGTGAGGCCGAGAGGATCTTATCTTCAAACTACAATGAGCAGTTCTTC. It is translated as CASSEAERILSSNYNEQFF. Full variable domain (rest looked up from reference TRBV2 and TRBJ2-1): EPEVTQTPSHQVTQMGQEVILRCVPISNHLYFYWYRQILGQKVEFLVSFYNNEISEKSEIFDDQFSVERPDGSNFTLKIRSTKLEDSAMYFCASSEAERILSSNYNEQFFGPGTRLTVL.

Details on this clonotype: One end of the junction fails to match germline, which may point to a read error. CDR3: CASSSQTGSTDAQYF. The CDR3 region has the DNA TGTGCCAGCAGCTCTCAGACAGGGTCGACAGATGCGCAGTATTTT. The chain couples TRBV7-2 to TRBJ2-3; TRBD1 agrees at 7 bases. CDR1 is SGHTA and CDR2 is FQGNSA in the germline V gene. This CDR3 is 15 amino acids long.

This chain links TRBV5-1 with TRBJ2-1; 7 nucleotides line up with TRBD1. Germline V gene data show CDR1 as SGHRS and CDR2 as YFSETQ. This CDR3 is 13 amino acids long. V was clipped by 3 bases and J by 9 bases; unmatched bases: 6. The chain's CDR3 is CASSSRTGVEQFF. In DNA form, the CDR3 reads TGCGCCAGCAGCTCTCGGACAGGCGTTGAGCAGTTCTTC.

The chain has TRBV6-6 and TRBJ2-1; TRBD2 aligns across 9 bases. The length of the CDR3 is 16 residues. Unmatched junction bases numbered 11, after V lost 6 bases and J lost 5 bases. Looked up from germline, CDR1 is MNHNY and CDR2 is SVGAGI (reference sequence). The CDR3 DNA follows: TGTGCCAGCAGCAGCCGAGGCGGGGGGGGTCACAATGAGCAGTTCTTC. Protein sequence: CASSSRGGGGHNEQFF.

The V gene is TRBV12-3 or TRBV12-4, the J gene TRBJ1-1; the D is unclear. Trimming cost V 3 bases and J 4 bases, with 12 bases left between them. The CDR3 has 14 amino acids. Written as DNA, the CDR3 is TGTGCCAGCAGTTTTAGGGTAATGGGCACTGAAGCTTTCTTT. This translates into CASSFRVMGTEAFF.

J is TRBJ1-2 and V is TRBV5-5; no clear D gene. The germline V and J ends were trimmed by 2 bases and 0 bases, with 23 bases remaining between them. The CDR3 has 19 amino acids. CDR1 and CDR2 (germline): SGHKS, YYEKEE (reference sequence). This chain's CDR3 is CASSFQLNTGRSANYGYTF. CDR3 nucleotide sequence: TGTGCCAGCAGCTTTCAGTTAAATACCGGACGGTCAGCTAACTATGGCTACACCTTC.

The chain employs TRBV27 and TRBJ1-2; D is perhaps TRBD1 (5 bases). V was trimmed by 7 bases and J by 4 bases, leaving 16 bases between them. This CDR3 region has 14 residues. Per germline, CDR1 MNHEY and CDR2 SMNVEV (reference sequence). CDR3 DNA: TGTGCCAGCACCACGGGGGAGCGGGGCTATGGCTACACCTTC. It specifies CASTTGERGYGYTF.

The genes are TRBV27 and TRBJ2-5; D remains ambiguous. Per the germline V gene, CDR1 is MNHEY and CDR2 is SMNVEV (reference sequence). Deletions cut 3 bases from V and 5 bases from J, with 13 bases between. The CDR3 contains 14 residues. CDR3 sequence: CASSLRVRFETQYF. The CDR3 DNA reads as TGTGCCAGCAGTTTGAGAGTTAGGTTTGAGACCCAGTACTTC.

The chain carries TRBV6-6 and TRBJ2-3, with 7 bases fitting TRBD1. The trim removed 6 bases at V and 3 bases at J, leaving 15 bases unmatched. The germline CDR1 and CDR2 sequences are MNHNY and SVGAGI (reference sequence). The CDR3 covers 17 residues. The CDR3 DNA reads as TGTGCCAGCAGCCCGCTGGGACAGACCGATGGTACAGATACGCAGTATTTT. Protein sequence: CASSPLGQTDGTDTQYF.

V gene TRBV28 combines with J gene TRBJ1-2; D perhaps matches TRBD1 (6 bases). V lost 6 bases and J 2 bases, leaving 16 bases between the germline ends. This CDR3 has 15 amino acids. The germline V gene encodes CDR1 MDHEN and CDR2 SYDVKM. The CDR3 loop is CASSYDTGGNYGYTF. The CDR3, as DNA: TGTGCCAGCAGCTACGACACCGGGGGCAACTATGGCTACACCTTC.

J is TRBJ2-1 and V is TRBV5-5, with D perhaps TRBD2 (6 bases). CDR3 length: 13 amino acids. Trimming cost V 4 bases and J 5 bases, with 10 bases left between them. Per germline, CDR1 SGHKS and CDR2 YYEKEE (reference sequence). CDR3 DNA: TGTGCCAGCAGCCCTCTAGCGAACAATGAGCAGTTCTTC. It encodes CASSPLANNEQFF.

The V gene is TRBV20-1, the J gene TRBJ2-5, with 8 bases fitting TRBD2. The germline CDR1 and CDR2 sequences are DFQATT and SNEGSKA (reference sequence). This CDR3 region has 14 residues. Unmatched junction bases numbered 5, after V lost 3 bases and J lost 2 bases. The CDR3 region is CSARGLGSQETQYF. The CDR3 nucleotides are TGCAGTGCTAGGGGACTAGGGTCGCAAGAGACCCAGTACTTC.

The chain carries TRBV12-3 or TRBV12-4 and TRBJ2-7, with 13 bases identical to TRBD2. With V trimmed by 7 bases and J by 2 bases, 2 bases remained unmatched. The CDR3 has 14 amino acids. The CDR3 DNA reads TGTGCCAGCACAACTAGCGGGAGGGCCTACGAGCAGTACTTC. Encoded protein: CASTTSGRAYEQYF.

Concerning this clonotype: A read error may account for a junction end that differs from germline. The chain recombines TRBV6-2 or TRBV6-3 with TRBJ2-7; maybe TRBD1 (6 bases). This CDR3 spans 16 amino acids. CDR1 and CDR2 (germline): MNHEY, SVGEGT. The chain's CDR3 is CARSYRRMTGSYEQYF. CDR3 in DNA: TGTGCCCGCAGTTACAGACGGATGACAGGTTCCTACGAGCAGTACTTC.

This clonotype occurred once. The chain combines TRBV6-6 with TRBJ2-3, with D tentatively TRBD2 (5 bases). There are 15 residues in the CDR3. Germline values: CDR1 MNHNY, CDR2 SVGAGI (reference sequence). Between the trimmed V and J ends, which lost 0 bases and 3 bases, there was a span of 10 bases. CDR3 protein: CASSYSGSVTDTQYF. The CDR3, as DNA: TGTGCCAGCAGTTACTCGGGTAGCGTTACAGATACGCAGTATTTT.

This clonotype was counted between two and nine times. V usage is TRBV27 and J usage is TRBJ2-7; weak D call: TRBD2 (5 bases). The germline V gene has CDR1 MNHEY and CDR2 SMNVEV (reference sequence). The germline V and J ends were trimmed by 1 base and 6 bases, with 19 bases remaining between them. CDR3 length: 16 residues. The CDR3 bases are TGTGCCAGCAGTTTATTGCCGGAGAGGGCTACGGGCGAGCAGTACTTC. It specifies CASSLLPERATGEQYF.

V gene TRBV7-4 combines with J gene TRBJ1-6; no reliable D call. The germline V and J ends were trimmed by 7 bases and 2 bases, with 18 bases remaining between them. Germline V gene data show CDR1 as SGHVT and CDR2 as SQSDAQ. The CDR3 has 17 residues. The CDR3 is CASTQWPPRTYNSPLHF. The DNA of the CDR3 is TGTGCCAGCACCCAATGGCCCCCACGGACCTATAATTCACCCCTCCACTTT.

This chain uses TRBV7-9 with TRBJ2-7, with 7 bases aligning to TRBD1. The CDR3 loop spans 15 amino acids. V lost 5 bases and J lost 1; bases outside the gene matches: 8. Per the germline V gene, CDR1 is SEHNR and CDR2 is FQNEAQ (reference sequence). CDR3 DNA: TGTGCCAGCAGCCAAGGGACAGATAAATCCTACGAGCAGTACTTC. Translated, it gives CASSQGTDKSYEQYF.

The CDR3, as DNA: TGCGCCAGCAGCTTGGTCCAGGGGAAAGAGACCCAGTACTTC. Translation gives CASSLVQGKETQYF. The chain links TRBV5-1 to TRBJ2-5; possible D gene TRBD1, 6 bases. Germline loops: CDR1 SGHRS, CDR2 YFSETQ. Trimming took off 0 bases at V and 3 bases at J, with 9 bases between the two ends. This CDR3 spans 14 amino acids. Drawing the rest from reference TRBV5-1 and TRBJ2-5, the complete variable domain is KAGVTQTPRYLIKTRGQQVTLSCSPISGHRSVSWYQQTPGQGLQFLFEYFSETQRNKGNFPGRFSGRQFSNSRSEMNVSTLELGDSALYLCASSLVQGKETQYFGPGTRLLVL.

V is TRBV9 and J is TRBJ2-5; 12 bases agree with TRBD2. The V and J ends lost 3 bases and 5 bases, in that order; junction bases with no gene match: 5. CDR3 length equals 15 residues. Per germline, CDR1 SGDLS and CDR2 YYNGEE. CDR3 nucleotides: TGTGCCAGCAGCGCGACTAGCGGGAGTTACGAGACCCAGTACTTC. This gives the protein CASSATSGSYETQYF.

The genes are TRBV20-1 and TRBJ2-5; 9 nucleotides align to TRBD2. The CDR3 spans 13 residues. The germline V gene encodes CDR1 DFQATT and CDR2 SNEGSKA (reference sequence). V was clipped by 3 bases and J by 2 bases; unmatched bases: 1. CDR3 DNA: TGCAGTGCTAGCGCGGGAGGGCAAGAGACCCAGTACTTC. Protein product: CSASAGGQETQYF.